This record looks at one T cell receptor (beta chain) sequence and its context. What it binds is unknown. The CDR3 totals 15 residues. Germline assignment: CDR1 MNHNS and CDR2 SASEGT. V lost 2 bases, J lost 10 bases, and 18 bases lay in between. Every isolated RNA sample was fully reverse transcribed, so sequencing captured expressed TCRB transcripts. The data were produced by immunoSEQ multiplex PCR, yet TCRdb's version contains in-frame clones alone and is incomplete. This table has over 500,000 clones, roughly 16% appearing once. This entry comes from a study of beta chain features in type 1 diabetes. Overall study results and limits: Sequencing the cDNA could make cells with high TCR expression show up more than they should. The naive, central memory and Treg TCRB repertoires looked more alike in patients than they did in healthy donors.

Sorting with CD45RO/CCR7/CD25/CD127/CD95/CD27 yielded naive, central memory, regulatory and stem-like memory CD4+ cells. Each of the sorted populations had a purity greater than 95%. This receptor was obtained from a man aged 18-30 years in good health. Sequencing was carried out using naive CD4+ T cells from blood. V gene TRBV6-1 combines with J gene TRBJ2-4; D remains unclear. CDR3 sequence (DNA): TGTGCCAGCAGTGAATCTAGGATCAGTCGTTGGATTCAGTACTTC. Amino acid sequence: CASSESRISRWIQYF.